The T cell receptor (beta chain) under discussion was sequenced for a study of naive and memory T cell subsets. Blood and skin TCR RNA was reverse transcribed with alpha and beta constant primers. The SP2 primer and nested alpha and beta constant region primers amplified ligated cDNA in four rounds. TCRdb called the 5' RACE reads again in MiXCR, with one record for every CDR3 protein. The profile covers tens of thousands of distinct CDR3 sequences, with 4.2% appearing a single time and approximately 8% taken by the ten largest. This clonotype showed up many times. Whole-blood samples were 2 to 3 ml of peripheral blood from healthy adult volunteers. TCR cDNA received a 3' ligated oligonucleotide that carried a UMI. V gave up 6 bases and J gave up 0 bases, with 15 bases separating them. This CDR3 is built from 16 residues. Germline V gene sequence: CDR1 SEHNR, CDR2 FQNEAQ (reference sequence).

The chain joins TRBV7-9 to TRBJ2-1, with a weak D call TRBD1 (6 bases). This sequence was found in a male donor in good health. The chain's CDR3 is CASSQPGASSYNEQFF. The CDR3 DNA sequence: TGTGCCAGCAGTCAACCAGGGGCCAGCTCCTACAATGAGCAGTTCTTC.